The TCR beta chain described here comes from a study of cytomegalovirus exposure and HLA in healthy donors. Overall study findings and caveats: Segments of the TCR beta V type were, in most cases, productive about 87% or about 30% of the time in an earlier analysis. Later analysis suggested links between common viral pathogens and several top significant clusters.

Use of 60 Vbeta and 13 Jbeta primers characterized the PCR. The method was immunoSEQ multiplex PCR; TCRdb's version includes in-frame clones alone and lacks a portion of them. This repertoire shows roughly 200,000 clones, 9.5% found once; its top ten account for 1% to 1.5%. The CDR3 consists of 13 residues. V was pared by 5 bases and J by 1 base, with 8 bases between. Germline V lookup: CDR1 SGHAT, CDR2 FQNNGV. In its sample, this clone was seen a few times. Its antigen is currently unknown. This clonotype was obtained from a woman aged 25 to 39 in good health and CMV-seropositive. The specimen sequenced was PBMCs. V gene TRBV11-2 combines with J gene TRBJ1-1; possibly TRBD1 for D (6 bases). CDR3 amino acids: CASSGQPNTEAFF. In DNA, the CDR3 is TGTGCCAGCAGCGGACAGCCGAACACTGAAGCTTTCTTT. Using reference TRBV11-2 and TRBJ1-1 for the parts outside the CDR3, the full variable domain is EAGVAQSPRYKIIEKRQSVAFWCNPISGHATLYWYQQILGQGPKLLIQFQNNGVVDDSQLPKDRFSAERLKGVDSTLKIQPAKLEDSAVYLCASSGQPNTEAFFGQGTRLTVV.